Each of the 21 T cell receptor beta chains below was sequenced from the same sample in a study of tumor and adjacent non-tumor tissue in lung cancer. The template was RNA from unsorted bulk tissue. TCRbeta libraries were built with three rounds of nested PCR, modified from ARM-PCR. Using its own MiXCR run on the multiplex PCR reads, TCRdb lists one record per CDR3 protein. Altogether roughly 200,000 distinct CDR3 sequences are present, 71% being singletons, with the ten largest covering roughly 24%. Sequenced: lung tumor tissue. These receptors were taken from a man aged 55 to 70 with non-small cell lung cancer.

Worth noting for this clonotype: Possible read error: a much larger clone is one base away. V is TRBV28 and J is TRBJ1-2; D gene uncertain. The CDR3 spans 15 residues. CDR1 is MDHEN, CDR2 SYDVKM, per germline. Deletions cut 6 bases from V and 1 base from J, with 15 bases between. The CDR3 coding sequence is TGTGCCAGCAGCTATGGAGGGAACGTTAACTATGGCTACACCTTC. Its protein product is CASSYGGNVNYGYTF.

This clonotype was seen only a few times. The chain carries TRBV13 and TRBJ2-2; unclear D gene. From germline, CDR1 is PRHDT and CDR2 FYEKMQ (reference sequence). This CDR3 is 15 amino acids long. V lost 4 bases to trimming and J lost 1 base, with 10 bases between them. The chain's CDR3 is CASSSDTENTGELFF. The CDR3 DNA is TGTGCCAGCAGCTCGGATACGGAGAACACCGGGGAGCTGTTTTTT.

A remark on this clonotype: One junction end disagrees with the germline gene, perhaps due to a read error. J is TRBJ2-7 and V is TRBV11-2, with D possibly matching TRBD1 (6 bases). The CDR3 is 15 residues long. Looked up from germline, CDR1 is SGHAT and CDR2 is FQNNGV. The CDR3 reads CANSQDRSPLYEQYF. The CDR3 DNA reads as TGTGCCAACAGCCAAGACAGGTCCCCCCTCTACGAACAGTACTTC. Supplemented by reference TRBV11-2 and TRBJ2-7, the full variable domain reads EAGVAQSPRYKIIEKRQSVAFWCNPISGHATLYWYQQILGQGPKLLIQFQNNGVVDDSQLPKDRFSAERLKGVDSTLKIQPAKLEDSAVYLCANSQDRSPLYEQYFGPGTRLTVT.

In its sample, this clonotype was seen a few times. The chain joins TRBV29-1 to TRBJ1-4; no clear D gene. The germline V and J ends were trimmed by 5 bases and 3 bases, with 13 bases remaining between them. CDR3 length: 14 residues. The germline V gene encodes CDR1 SQVTM and CDR2 ANQGSEA. CDR3 region: CSVRSGSSNEKLFF. For the CDR3, the DNA is TGCAGCGTTCGGTCCGGCTCGTCTAATGAAAAACTGTTTTTT. The variable domain in full, with the rest retrieved from reference TRBV29-1 and TRBJ1-4, is SAVISQKPSRDICQRGTSLTIQCQVDSQVTMMFWYRQQPGQSLTLIATANQGSEATYESGFVIDKFPISRPNLTFSTLTVSNMSPEDSSIYLCSVRSGSSNEKLFFGSGTQLSVL.

In regard to this clonotype: One end of the junction varies from germline; a read error may be responsible. V usage is TRBV12-3 or TRBV12-4 and J usage is TRBJ2-2, with D perhaps matching TRBD2 (5 bases). The CDR3 loop spans 11 amino acids. The CDR3 bases are TGTGCCAGCAATTTGACCGGGAAGCTGTTTTTT. This codes for CASNLTGKLFF.

V gene TRBV11-2 combines with J gene TRBJ2-2; a weak D match, TRBD1 (6 bases). The germline V and J ends were trimmed by 4 bases and 10 bases, with 19 bases remaining between them. CDR3 length: 15 amino acids. Germline V lookup: CDR1 SGHAT, CDR2 FQNNGV. CDR3: CASSSQQGAAVELFF. The CDR3, as DNA: TGTGCCAGCAGCTCACAACAGGGAGCGGCCGTGGAGCTGTTTTTT.

As concerns this clonotype: This may stem from a read error, because a much larger clone lies one nucleotide away. Because the CDR3 is missing its conserved closing phenylalanine or tryptophan, this is likely a read error. The chain recombines TRBV20-1 with TRBJ2-2, with TRBD2 matching over 11 bases. J gave up 8 bases and V 6 bases, and 8 bases lay outside the gene matches. Germline assignment: CDR1 DFQATT and CDR2 SNEGSKA (reference sequence). There are 14 residues in the CDR3. The CDR3 region is CSARIAGGPGELFL. Written as DNA, the CDR3 is TGCAGTGCACGCATAGCGGGAGGGCCTGGGGAGCTGTTTTTA.

This clonotype was seen a single time. The chain uses TRBV20-1 and TRBJ2-7; D not certain. Trimming left V 6 bases short and J 6 bases short, with 24 bases between. Per the germline V gene, CDR1 is DFQATT and CDR2 is SNEGSKA (reference sequence). This CDR3 region has 15 residues. The CDR3 DNA follows: TGCAGTGCATCGTCGGTAGGGAAGCCCAAAACCGAGCAGTACTTC. Protein: CSASSVGKPKTEQYF.

This clonotype was recorded at least ten times. The gene calls are TRBV11-2 and TRBJ2-6; TRBD1 agrees at 9 bases. CDR1 and CDR2 (germline): SGHAT, FQNNGV. Losses at the gene ends were 5 bases for V and 0 bases for J; bases not matched to a gene: 5. The CDR3 is 17 amino acids. CDR3 sequence (DNA): TGTGCCAGCAGCCTGGACAGGGGCTACTCTGGGGCCAACGTCCTGACTTTC. Protein sequence: CASSLDRGYSGANVLTF.

As to this clonotype: A junction boundary mismatches the germline segment, possibly from a read error. This chain connects TRBV11-2 to TRBJ2-1, with D hard to call. Germline CDR1 is SGHAT and CDR2 is FQNNGV. The CDR3 contains 11 residues. CDR3 residues: CASTATPEQFF. The CDR3 DNA is TGTGCCAGCACTGCTACTCCCGAGCAGTTCTTT. Combining the CDR3 with reference TRBV11-2 and TRBJ2-1 gives the whole variable domain EAGVAQSPRYKIIEKRQSVAFWCNPISGHATLYWYQQILGQGPKLLIQFQNNGVVDDSQLPKDRFSAERLKGVDSTLKIQPAKLEDSAVYLCASTATPEQFFGPGTRLTVL.

To note about this clonotype: The junction departs from the called germline gene at one end, perhaps through a read error. The V and J genes are TRBV4-2 and TRBJ2-2, with 9 bases identical to TRBD2. Germline CDR1 and CDR2: LGHNA and YNFKEQ. The CDR3 covers 15 residues. Here the CDR3 reads CASRPTSGPTGEPFF. The CDR3 bases are TGTGCCAGCAGACCGACTAGCGGACCCACCGGGGAGCCGTTTTTT.

In the case of this clonotype: The germline gene is not matched at one end of the junction; a read error may be the cause. The chain carries TRBV20-1 and TRBJ2-3, with D unresolved. Germline assignment: CDR1 DFQATT and CDR2 SNEGSKA (reference sequence). The CDR3 is 14 amino acids. The CDR3 here is CSGRVEWKADTQYF. For the CDR3, the DNA is TGCAGTGGTAGAGTGGAGTGGAAGGCAGATACGCAGTATTTT.

This clonotype was counted once. A much more abundant neighbour one base away suggests this may be a read error. The missing conserved phenylalanine or tryptophan at the end of this CDR3 makes a read error likely. V gene TRBV5-5 combines with J gene TRBJ2-6; possible D gene TRBD2, 6 bases. Trimming stripped 3 bases from V and 9 bases from J, with 10 bases between. Per germline, CDR1 SGHKS and CDR2 YYEKEE (reference sequence). CDR3 length equals 13 residues. The CDR3 sequence: CASSSGDSNVLTL. The CDR3 DNA is TGTGCCAGCAGCTCGGGGGATAGCAACGTCCTGACTTTA.

This clonotype was seen a handful of times. V gene TRBV12-3 or TRBV12-4 combines with J gene TRBJ2-3, with 11 nucleotides matching TRBD2. The CDR3 totals 12 residues. Germline trimming cut 10 bases from V and 6 bases from J; bases unmatched to any gene: 3. CDR3 amino acids: CATRTSGDTQYF. CDR3 coding DNA: TGTGCCACAAGGACTAGCGGGGATACGCAGTATTTT.

On this clonotype: The junction departs from the called germline gene at one end, perhaps through a read error. Here the CDR3 DNA reads TGCAGTGTTAGAGGAGCTTCGGAATCCTACGAGCAGTACTTC. Protein sequence: CSVRGASESYEQYF. V is TRBV20-1 and J is TRBJ2-7; D is undetermined. There are 14 residues in the CDR3. From germline, CDR1 is DFQATT and CDR2 SNEGSKA (reference sequence).

For this clonotype: Likely a read error: the CDR3 ends without its conserved phenylalanine or tryptophan. The DNA is omitted, as the CDR3 cannot be located on it reliably, and the CDR3 follows TCRdb's listing. The chain couples TRBV11-2 to TRBJ2-4; the table's D gene call, TRBD1, was not cross checked with the DNA. The germline V gene has CDR1 SGHAT and CDR2 FQNNGV. The CDR3 spans 15 amino acids, including both terminal residues. The CDR3 here is CASRVRPIAKNILYL.

This chain joins TRBV30 and TRBJ2-7; TRBD1 is a possible D gene (6 bases). V shed 2 bases and J shed 2 bases, with 16 bases lying between them. Germline V gene data show CDR1 as GTSNPN and CDR2 as SVGIG (reference sequence). The CDR3 is made up of 15 amino acids. CDR3 DNA sequence: TGTGCCTGGAGTACCCTGACAGGAATAGCCTACGAGCAGTACTTC. Translating it yields CAWSTLTGIAYEQYF.

The chain has TRBV11-3 and TRBJ2-7, with D perhaps matching TRBD1 (6 bases). The CDR3 loop spans 14 amino acids. Trimming stripped 3 bases from V and 6 bases from J, with 15 bases between. The germline gives CDR1 SGHNT, CDR2 YENEEA. Here the CDR3 reads CASSLDLDSFEQYF. CDR3 DNA sequence: TGTGCCAGCAGCTTGGATCTGGACAGCTTCGAGCAGTACTTC.

This clonotype was observed many times. The chain is built from TRBV20-1 and TRBJ1-6; D gene unclear. Between the trimmed V and J ends, which lost 7 bases and 0 bases, there was a span of 13 bases. Looked up from germline, CDR1 is DFQATT and CDR2 is SNEGSKA (reference sequence). The CDR3 totals 15 residues. In DNA, the CDR3 is TGCAGTGTACCCGACGCGAGCTCCTATAATTCACCCCTCCACTTT. The encoded protein is CSVPDASSYNSPLHF.

As to this clonotype: This could be a read error, since a much larger clone is one nucleotide away. The chain couples TRBV5-4 to TRBJ2-7, with 8 bases that match TRBD2. After removal of 2 bases from V and 0 bases from J, the junction contained 7 bases not matched to a gene. This CDR3 has 16 residues. CDR1 SGHNT and CDR2 YYREEE come from the germline V gene (reference sequence). The CDR3 reads CASSLAGGRTSYEQYF. CDR3 coding DNA: TGTGCCAGCAGCTTAGCAGGCGGGAGGACCTCCTACGAGCAGTACTTC.

This rearrangement joins TRBV11-1 to TRBJ1-2; D uncertain. Germline-derived CDR1 and CDR2 are SGHAT and FQDESV (reference sequence). The CDR3 is 13 residues long. V was shortened by 1 base and J by 8 bases, with 11 bases between the two germline ends. The CDR3 DNA follows: TGTGCCAGCAGCTTAGATGCAGTCAGCGGCTACACCTTC. Translation gives CASSLDAVSGYTF.